Listed below are T cell receptor beta chains from one sample, sequenced in a study of T cells in Graves' hyperthyroidism and ophthalmopathy. From the multiplex PCR reads, TCRdb called clonotypes with MiXCR, one entry per CDR3 protein. The table lists hundreds of thousands of distinct CDR3 sequences, 14% of them singletons, with about a tenth in the top ten. Sequencing was carried out using blood. Receptors were obtained from a woman between 18 and 29 years old with Graves' hyperthyroidism. The CDR3 runs from the conserved cysteine through the conserved F or W. Fields, in order: D gene, V gene, J gene, clone size, CDR3 length, CDR3 DNA, CDR3 protein. D genes are given only for firm matches. Not all rows give a size; the values are once, few, many and, for expanded clones, a class.

D: NA; V: TRBV4-1; J: TRBJ2-2; size: few; length: 16; DNA: TGCGCCAGCAGCCAAGAGACGAATCTGAACACCGGGGAGCTGTTTTTT; CDR3: CASSQETNLNTGELFF
D: TRBD1; V: TRBV6-1; J: TRBJ2-7; size: NA; length: 15; DNA: TGTGCCAGCAGTTTGACAGGGGCCGTCCGGGACGAGCAGTACTTC; CDR3: CASSLTGAVRDEQYF
D: NA; V: TRBV7-8; J: TRBJ2-1; size: many; length: 13; DNA: TGTGCCAGCAGCTTCCGACCCAACAATGAGCAGTTCTTC; CDR3: CASSFRPNNEQFF
D: NA; V: TRBV6-1; J: TRBJ1-3; size: NA; length: 15; DNA: TGTGCCAGCAGCCGAGACCGTAGCTCTGGAAACACCATATATTTT; CDR3: CASSRDRSSGNTIYF
D: TRBD2; V: TRBV29-1; J: TRBJ2-3; size: NA; length: 14; DNA: TGCAGCGCGGGACTAGCGACCCTCGGGTGGACGCAGTATTTT; CDR3: CSAGLATLGWTQYF
D: NA; V: TRBV6-1; J: TRBJ1-5; size: few; length: 15; DNA: TGTGCCAGCAGTGAATTTCGGGCCGACAATCAGCCCCAGCATTTT; CDR3: CASSEFRADNQPQHF
D: TRBD1; V: TRBV20-1; J: TRBJ1-2; size: NA; length: 14; DNA: TGCAGTGCTAGACCCCCGACAGGGCCCTATGGCTACACCTTC; CDR3: CSARPPTGPYGYTF
D: NA; V: TRBV5-1; J: TRBJ2-2; size: many; length: 15; DNA: TGCGCCAGCAGCTTAACAGTCGCGAACACCGGGGAGCTGTTTTTT; CDR3: CASSLTVANTGELFF
D: NA; V: TRBV20-1; J: TRBJ2-3; size: many; length: 14; DNA: TGCAGTGCCCCGAAAGCGGCTAGCACAGATACGCAGTATTTT; CDR3: CSAPKAASTDTQYF
D: NA; V: TRBV7-9; J: TRBJ1-2; size: NA; length: 15; DNA: TGTGCCAGCAGCTTACCGTATGGGACAAGCTATGGCTACACCTTC; CDR3: CASSLPYGTSYGYTF
D: TRBD2; V: TRBV7-2; J: TRBJ2-5; size: many; length: 18; DNA: TGTGCCAGCAGCTTAGCTCTGGGACTAGCGGACCCCCAAGAGACCCAGTACTTC; CDR3: CASSLALGLADPQETQYF
D: NA; V: TRBV3-1; J: TRBJ1-1; size: many; length: 12; DNA: TGTGCCAGCAGGGCGAGTGGGACTGAAGCTTTCTTT; CDR3: CASRASGTEAFF
D: NA; V: TRBV14; J: TRBJ2-3; size: few; length: 16; DNA: TGTGCCAGCAGCCAAGTTCCCGGGAGAGGGACAGATACGCAGTATTTT; CDR3: CASSQVPGRGTDTQYF
D: NA; V: TRBV10-3; J: TRBJ2-5; size: few; length: 13; DNA: TGTGCCATCAGTGGTGCAGTCCAAGAGACCCAGTACTTC; CDR3: CAISGAVQETQYF
D: NA; V: TRBV7-2; J: TRBJ1-6; size: NA; length: 13; DNA: TGTGCCAGCAGCTTAATCGAAGGTTCACCCCTCCACTTT; CDR3: CASSLIEGSPLHF
D: NA; V: TRBV7-8; J: TRBJ2-7; size: many; length: 12; DNA: TGTGCCAGCAGCTTAGCGACTGGTGAGCAGTACTTC; CDR3: CASSLATGEQYF
D: NA; V: TRBV27; J: TRBJ1-4; size: few; length: 17; DNA: TGTGCCAGCAGTTTAGCCGGACAGCTAACCCTCGGAGAAAAACTGTTTTTT; CDR3: CASSLAGQLTLGEKLFF
D: TRBD2; V: TRBV20-1; J: TRBJ2-7; size: few; length: 15; DNA: TGCAGTGCTAGAGGCGGGCCGGGGGGACTGTCCGAGCAGTACTTC; CDR3: CSARGGPGGLSEQYF
D: NA; V: TRBV5-5; J: TRBJ2-1; size: few; length: 15; DNA: TGTGCCAGCAGCACTGGGGGTAGCTCCTACAATGAGCAGTTCTTC; CDR3: CASSTGGSSYNEQFF
D: NA; V: TRBV2; J: TRBJ2-4; size: few; length: 13; DNA: TGTGCCAGCAGTGAACTAGTTGGGAGCATTCAGTACTTC; CDR3: CASSELVGSIQYF
D: NA; V: TRBV7-9; J: TRBJ2-2; size: few; length: 12; DNA: TGTGCCAGCACCAAGGGGACCGGGGAGCTGTTTTTT; CDR3: CASTKGTGELFF
D: NA; V: TRBV11-2; J: TRBJ1-1; size: many; length: 15; DNA: TGTGCCAGCAGCCCCGCCGCACCACCTCGGTCTGAAGCTTTCTTT; CDR3: CASSPAAPPRSEAFF
D: NA; V: TRBV6-6; J: TRBJ1-2; size: many; length: 17; DNA: TGTGCCAGCAGTTATTCGAGCAGGGTCTCAGCTAACTATGGCTACACCTTC; CDR3: CASSYSSRVSANYGYTF
D: TRBD1; V: TRBV7-9; J: TRBJ1-2; size: few; length: 15; DNA: TGTGCCAGCAGCTTAGGTGCAGGGGGCGCGGAAGGCTACACCTTC; CDR3: CASSLGAGGAEGYTF
D: NA; V: TRBV14; J: TRBJ1-1; size: NA; length: 15; DNA: TGTGCCAGCAGACGGACCGGGACATCTAGCACTGAAGCTTTCTTT; CDR3: CASRRTGTSSTEAFF
D: TRBD1; V: TRBV5-1; J: TRBJ1-2; size: NA; length: 15; DNA: TGCGCCAGCAGCAAGGATCAGGGGGCGGAATATGGCTACACCTTC; CDR3: CASSKDQGAEYGYTF
D: NA; V: TRBV7-2; J: TRBJ1-3; size: NA; length: 16; DNA: TGTGCCAGCAGCCAAGATCAGACAGGAGCTGGAAACACCATATATTTT; CDR3: CASSQDQTGAGNTIYF
D: NA; V: TRBV20-1; J: TRBJ1-2; size: many; length: 10; DNA: TGCAGTGCTAGAGGTGCTGGCTACACCTTC; CDR3: CSARGAGYTF
D: NA; V: TRBV6-2/TRBV6-3; J: TRBJ1-3; size: many; length: 15; DNA: TGTGCCAGCAGTTACGAAGGGACGGACGGAAACACCATATATTTT; CDR3: CASSYEGTDGNTIYF
D: NA; V: TRBV11-2; J: TRBJ2-3; size: many; length: 14; DNA: TGTGCCAGCAGCTCCCCTCGATTAGCGGATACGCAGTATTTT; CDR3: CASSSPRLADTQYF
D: TRBD2; V: TRBV7-2; J: TRBJ2-5; size: many; length: 15; DNA: TGTGCCAGCAGCTATGGACTAGCGGGAGTGGGGACCCAGTACTTC; CDR3: CASSYGLAGVGTQYF
D: TRBD2; V: TRBV20-1; J: TRBJ2-5; size: NA; length: 14; DNA: TGCAGTGCCTTACAGACTAGCCGGAGAGAGACCCAGTACTTC; CDR3: CSALQTSRRETQYF
D: NA; V: TRBV5-1; J: TRBJ1-1; size: NA; length: 12; DNA: TGCGCCAGCAGCTTGCATAGGGGAGAGGCTTTCTTT; CDR3: CASSLHRGEAFF
D: NA; V: TRBV12-3/TRBV12-4; J: TRBJ2-2; size: many; length: 15; DNA: TGTGCCAGCAGCCCGATATCAGGGGTCACCGGGGAGCTGTTTTTT; CDR3: CASSPISGVTGELFF
D: NA; V: TRBV30; J: TRBJ2-5; size: many; length: 14; DNA: TGTGCCTGGAGTCCCTGGCCCACCGAGGAGACCCAGTACTTC; CDR3: CAWSPWPTEETQYF
D: TRBD1; V: TRBV12-3/TRBV12-4; J: TRBJ1-4; size: many; length: 12; DNA: TGTGCCACCGGACAGGGATATGAAAAACTGTTTTTT; CDR3: CATGQGYEKLFF
D: TRBD1; V: TRBV3-1; J: TRBJ1-2; size: many; length: 15; DNA: TGTGCCAGCAGCCTCCTAGGACAGGCCGACTATGGCTACACCTTC; CDR3: CASSLLGQADYGYTF
D: NA; V: TRBV25-1; J: TRBJ1-2; size: few; length: 18; DNA: TGTGCCAGCAGTGAATTAAGAGGGCAGGAGGGGTCTAACTATGGCTACACCTTC; CDR3: CASSELRGQEGSNYGYTF
D: TRBD1; V: TRBV11-3; J: TRBJ2-7; size: NA; length: 18; DNA: TGTGCCAGCAGCTTGGGAAAGGGGGCAGGCTCAATTCCTTGGGAGCAGTACTTC; CDR3: CASSLGKGAGSIPWEQYF
D: NA; V: TRBV7-9; J: TRBJ2-7; size: few; length: 14; DNA: TGTGCGAGCAGCCGGGTAGTTAGCTCCTACGAGCAGTACTTC; CDR3: CASSRVVSSYEQYF
D: NA; V: TRBV20-1; J: TRBJ2-7; size: many; length: 17; DNA: TGCAGTGCTAGAGATCGAGAGGATCAGGGTTGGGTCTACGAGCAGTACTTC; CDR3: CSARDREDQGWVYEQYF
D: NA; V: TRBV6-4; J: TRBJ1-1; size: NA; length: 13; DNA: TGTGCCAGCAGTGTCAACAGGGAGACTGAAGCTTTCTTT; CDR3: CASSVNRETEAFF
D: NA; V: TRBV4-3; J: TRBJ1-5; size: NA; length: 15; DNA: TGCGCCAGCAGCCAAGTATCAGGCTCGGGTCAGCCCCAGCATTTT; CDR3: CASSQVSGSGQPQHF
D: NA; V: TRBV27; J: TRBJ2-1; size: NA; length: 13; DNA: TGTGCCAGCAGTCGGGTCGATAACAATGAGCAGTTCTTC; CDR3: CASSRVDNNEQFF